This T cell receptor beta chain stems from a study of blood T cell repertoires in COVID-19. The overall study: COVID-19 samples collected from the United States, Italy and Spain covered acute and convalescent phases. Sources were T cells, B-cell-depleted T cells, or PBMCs; the material itself was cDNA or gDNA.

Germline loops: CDR1 SGHTA, CDR2 FQGNSA. The CDR3 extends over 15 amino acids. Trimming took off 5 bases at V and 6 bases at J, with 17 bases between the two ends. The method was immunoSEQ multiplex PCR; TCRdb's version includes in-frame clones alone and lacks a portion of them. The sample lists approximately 400,000 clones; around 87% were seen once. This clone was detected once. The sequence was collected from a young man who had recovered from COVID-19. The sample consisted of PBMCs or T cells enriched from blood (not recorded which). The rearrangement uses TRBV7-2 and TRBJ1-5; D is perhaps TRBD1 (5 bases). The CDR3 spells CASSPYMGGGQPQHF. The CDR3, as DNA: TGTGCCAGCAGCCCATATATGGGGGGGGGTCAGCCCCAGCATTTT. Looking up the rest from reference TRBV7-2 and TRBJ1-5 gives the full variable domain: GAGVSQSPSNKVTEKGKDVELRCDPISGHTALYWYRQSLGQGLEFLIYFQGNSAPDKSGLPSDRFSAERTGGSVSTLTIQRTQQEDSAVYLCASSPYMGGGQPQHFGDGTRLSIL.